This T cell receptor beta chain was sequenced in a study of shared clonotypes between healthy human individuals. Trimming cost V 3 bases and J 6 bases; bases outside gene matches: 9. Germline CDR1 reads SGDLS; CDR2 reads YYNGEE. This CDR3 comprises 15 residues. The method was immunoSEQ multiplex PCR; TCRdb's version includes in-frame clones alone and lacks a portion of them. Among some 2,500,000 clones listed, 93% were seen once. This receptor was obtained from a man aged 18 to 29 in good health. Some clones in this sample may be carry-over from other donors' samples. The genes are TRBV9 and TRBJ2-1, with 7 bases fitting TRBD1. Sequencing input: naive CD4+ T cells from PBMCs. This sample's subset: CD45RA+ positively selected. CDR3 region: CASSETGDYANEQFF. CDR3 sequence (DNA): TGTGCCAGCAGCGAAACAGGGGATTACGCCAATGAGCAGTTCTTC. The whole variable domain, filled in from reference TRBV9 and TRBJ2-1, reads DSGVTQTPKHLITATGQRVTLRCSPRSGDLSVYWYQQSLDQGLQFLIQYYNGEERAKGNILERFSAQQFPDLHSELNLSSLELGDSALYFCASSETGDYANEQFFGPGTRLTVL.